This T cell receptor (beta chain) was sequenced in a study of cytomegalovirus exposure and HLA in healthy donors. The CDR3 consists of 15 residues. After removal of 5 bases from V and 1 base from J, the junction contained 4 bases not matched to a gene. Germline V CDR1 and CDR2: SGHTA, FQGNSA. A multiplex PCR was run with 60 Vbeta primers and 13 Jbeta primers. The assay was immunoSEQ multiplex PCR, and TCRdb's table has in-frame clones only and misses some. This table has around 71,000 clones, around 66% appearing once. V is TRBV7-2 and J is TRBJ1-4; 7 bases fit TRBD1. The sequence derives from a male donor in good health and CMV-seropositive. The specimen was PBMCs. The CDR3 DNA is TGTGCCAGCAGCCCGAGGACAGGAACTAATGAAAAACTGTTTTTT. Translation gives CASSPRTGTNEKLFF.